What follows is one TCR beta chain and its context. The read stops 3 residues short of the end of the CDR3; the missing end is completed from the germline J gene. Genomic DNA, averaging about 1,300 ng per sample, yielded TCR beta CDR3 via immunoSEQ. Method: immunoSEQ multiplex PCR; TCRdb's copy keeps in-frame clones and lacks some. With approximately 35,000 clones in the sample, the ten largest clones hold roughly 6.5%. This sample is drawn from a study of T cells in women clearing cervical HPV infection. Study summary: With HLA typing for only a few women, HLA confounding remains possible.

The CDR3 consists of 13 residues. Germline CDR1 reads DFQATT; CDR2 reads SNEGSKA (reference sequence). V lost 0 bases and J 4 bases, leaving 7 bases between the germline ends. The receptor was derived from a woman between 18 and 69 years old with a cervical HPV16 infection that either progressed to CIN3+ or cleared (not recorded which). The chain couples TRBV20-1 to TRBJ1-5, with D unclear. The sequencing input was blood buffy coat. CDR3 bases read: TGCAGTGCTAGAGATTATCAGAATCAGCCC. Translating gives CSARDYQNQP. The entire CDR3 reads CSARDYQNQPQHF.